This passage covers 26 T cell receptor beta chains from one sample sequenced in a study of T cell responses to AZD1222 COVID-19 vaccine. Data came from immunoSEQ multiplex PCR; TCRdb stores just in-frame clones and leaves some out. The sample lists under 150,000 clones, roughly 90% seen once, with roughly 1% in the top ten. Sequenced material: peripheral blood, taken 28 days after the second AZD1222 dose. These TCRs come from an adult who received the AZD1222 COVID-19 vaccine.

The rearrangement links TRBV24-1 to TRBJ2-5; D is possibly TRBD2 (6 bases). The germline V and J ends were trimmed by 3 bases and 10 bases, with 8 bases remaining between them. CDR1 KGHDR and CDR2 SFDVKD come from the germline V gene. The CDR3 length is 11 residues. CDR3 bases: TGTGCCACCAGTGATGCGGGGAGCCAGTACTTC. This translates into CATSDAGSQYF.

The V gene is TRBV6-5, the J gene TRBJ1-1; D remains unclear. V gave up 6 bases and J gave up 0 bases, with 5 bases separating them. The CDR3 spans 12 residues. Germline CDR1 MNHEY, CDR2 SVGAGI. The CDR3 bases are TGTGCCAGCAGCAGGATGAACACTGAAGCTTTCTTT. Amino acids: CASSRMNTEAFF.

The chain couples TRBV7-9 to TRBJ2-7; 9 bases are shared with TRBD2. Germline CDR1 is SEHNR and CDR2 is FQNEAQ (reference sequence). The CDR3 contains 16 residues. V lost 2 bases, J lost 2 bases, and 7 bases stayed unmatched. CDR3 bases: TGTGCCAGCAGCTTAAGCGGGAGGACCCCCCCCTACGAGCAGTACTTC. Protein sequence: CASSLSGRTPPYEQYF.

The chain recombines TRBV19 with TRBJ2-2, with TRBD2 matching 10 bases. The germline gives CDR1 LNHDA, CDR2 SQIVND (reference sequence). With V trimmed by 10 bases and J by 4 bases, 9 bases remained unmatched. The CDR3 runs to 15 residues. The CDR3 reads CATSLAGVVTGELFF. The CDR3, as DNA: TGTGCCACGAGCCTAGCGGGGGTTGTCACCGGGGAGCTGTTTTTT.

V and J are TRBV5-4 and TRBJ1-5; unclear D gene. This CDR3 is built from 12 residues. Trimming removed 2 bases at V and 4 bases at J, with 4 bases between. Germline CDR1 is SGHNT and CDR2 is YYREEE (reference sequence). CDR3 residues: CASSFGNQPQHF. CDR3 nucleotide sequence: TGTGCCAGCAGCTTTGGAAATCAGCCCCAGCATTTT.

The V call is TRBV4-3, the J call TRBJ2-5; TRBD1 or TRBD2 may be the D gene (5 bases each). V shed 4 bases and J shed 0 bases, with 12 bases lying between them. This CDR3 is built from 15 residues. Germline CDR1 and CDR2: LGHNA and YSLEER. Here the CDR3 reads CASSRDRGDQETQYF. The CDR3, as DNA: TGCGCCAGCAGCCGCGATAGAGGGGACCAAGAGACCCAGTACTTC.

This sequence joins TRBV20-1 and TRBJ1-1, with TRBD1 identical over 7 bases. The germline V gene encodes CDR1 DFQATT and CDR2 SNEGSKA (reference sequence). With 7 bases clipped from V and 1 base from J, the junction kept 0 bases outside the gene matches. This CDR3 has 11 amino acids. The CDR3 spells CSGTGNTEAFF. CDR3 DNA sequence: TGCAGTGGGACAGGGAACACTGAAGCTTTCTTT.

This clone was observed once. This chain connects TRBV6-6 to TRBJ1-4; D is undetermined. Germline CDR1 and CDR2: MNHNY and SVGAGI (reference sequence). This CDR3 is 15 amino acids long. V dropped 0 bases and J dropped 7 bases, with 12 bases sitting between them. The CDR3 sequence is CASSYSAMTVEKLFF. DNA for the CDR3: TGTGCCAGCAGTTACTCGGCCATGACGGTTGAAAAACTGTTTTTT.

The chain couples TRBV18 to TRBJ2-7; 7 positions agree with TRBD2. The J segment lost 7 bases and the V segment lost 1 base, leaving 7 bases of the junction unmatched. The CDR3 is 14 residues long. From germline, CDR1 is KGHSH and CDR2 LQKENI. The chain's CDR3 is CASSPLVRGGEQYF. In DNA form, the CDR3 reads TGTGCCAGCTCACCACTTGTTAGGGGAGGGGAGCAGTACTTC.

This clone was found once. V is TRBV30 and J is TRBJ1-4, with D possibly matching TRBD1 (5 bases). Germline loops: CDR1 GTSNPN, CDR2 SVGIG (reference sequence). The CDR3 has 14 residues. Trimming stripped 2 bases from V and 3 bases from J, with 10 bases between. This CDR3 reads CAWSPGLANEKLFF. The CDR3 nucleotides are TGTGCCTGGAGTCCGGGACTGGCTAATGAAAAACTGTTTTTT. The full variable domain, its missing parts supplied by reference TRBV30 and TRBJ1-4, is SQTIHQWPATLVQPVGSPLSLECTVEGTSNPNLYWYRQAAGRGLQLLFYSVGIGQISSEVPQNLSASRPQDRQFILSSKKLLLSDSGFYLCAWSPGLANEKLFFGSGTQLSVL.

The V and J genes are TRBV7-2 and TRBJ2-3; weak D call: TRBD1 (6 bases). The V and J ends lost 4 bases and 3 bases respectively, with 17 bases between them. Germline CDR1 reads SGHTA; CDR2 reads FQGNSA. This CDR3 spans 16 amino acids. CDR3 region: CASSSSQGGRTDTQYF. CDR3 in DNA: TGTGCCAGCAGCTCCTCACAGGGCGGAAGGACAGATACGCAGTATTTT.

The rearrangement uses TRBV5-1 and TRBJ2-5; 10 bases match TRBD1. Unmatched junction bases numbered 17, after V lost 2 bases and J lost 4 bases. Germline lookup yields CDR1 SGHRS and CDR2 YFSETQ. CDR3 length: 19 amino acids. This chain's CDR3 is CASSFPKIPPGQGIETQYF. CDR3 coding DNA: TGCGCCAGCAGCTTTCCCAAGATTCCTCCGGGACAGGGGATAGAGACCCAGTACTTC.

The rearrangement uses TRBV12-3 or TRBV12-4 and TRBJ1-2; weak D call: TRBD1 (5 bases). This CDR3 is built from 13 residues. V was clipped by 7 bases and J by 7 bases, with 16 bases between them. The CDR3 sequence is CASTLRPGAGYTF. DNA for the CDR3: TGTGCCAGCACCTTAAGGCCCGGGGCTGGCTACACCTTC.

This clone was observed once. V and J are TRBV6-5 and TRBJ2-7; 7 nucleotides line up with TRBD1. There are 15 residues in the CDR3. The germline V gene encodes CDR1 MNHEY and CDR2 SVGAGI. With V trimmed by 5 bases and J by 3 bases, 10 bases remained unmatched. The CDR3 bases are TGTGCCAGCAGTCCCAGGGACAGTTGGTTCTACGAGCAGTACTTC. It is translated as CASSPRDSWFYEQYF.

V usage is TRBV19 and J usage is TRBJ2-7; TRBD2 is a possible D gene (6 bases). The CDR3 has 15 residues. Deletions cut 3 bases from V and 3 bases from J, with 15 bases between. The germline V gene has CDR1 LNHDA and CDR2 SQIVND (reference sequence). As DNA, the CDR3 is TGTGCCAGTAGTATCTTGGCTAGCGAAAACTACGAGCAGTACTTC. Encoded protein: CASSILASENYEQYF.

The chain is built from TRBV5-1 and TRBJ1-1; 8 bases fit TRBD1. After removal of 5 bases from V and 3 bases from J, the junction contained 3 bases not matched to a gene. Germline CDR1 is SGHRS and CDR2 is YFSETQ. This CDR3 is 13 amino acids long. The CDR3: CASRSQGDTEAFF. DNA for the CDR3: TGCGCCAGCAGGTCACAGGGGGACACTGAAGCTTTCTTT.

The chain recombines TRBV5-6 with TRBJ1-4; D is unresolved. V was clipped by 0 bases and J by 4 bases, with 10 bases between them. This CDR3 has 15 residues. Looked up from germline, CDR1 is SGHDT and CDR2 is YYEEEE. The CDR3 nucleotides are TGTGCCAGCAGCTTGGATGGCAGGAGTAATGAAAAACTGTTTTTT. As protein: CASSLDGRSNEKLFF. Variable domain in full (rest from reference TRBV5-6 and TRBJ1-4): DAGVTQSPTHLIKTRGQQVTLRCSPKSGHDTVSWYQQALGQGPQFIFQYYEEEERQRGNFPDRFSGHQFPNYSSELNVNALLLGDSALYLCASSLDGRSNEKLFFGSGTQLSVL.

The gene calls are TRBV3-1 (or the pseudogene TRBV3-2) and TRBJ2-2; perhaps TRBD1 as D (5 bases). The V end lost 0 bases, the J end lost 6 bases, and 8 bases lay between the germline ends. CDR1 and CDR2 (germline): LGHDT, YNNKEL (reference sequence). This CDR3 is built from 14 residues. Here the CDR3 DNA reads TGTGCCAGCAGCCAAGATAGGGGTTCCGGGGAGCTGTTTTTT. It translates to CASSQDRGSGELFF.

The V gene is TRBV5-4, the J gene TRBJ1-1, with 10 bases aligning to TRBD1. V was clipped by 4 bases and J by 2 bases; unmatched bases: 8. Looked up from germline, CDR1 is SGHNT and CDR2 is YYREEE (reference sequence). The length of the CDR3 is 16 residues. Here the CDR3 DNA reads TGTGCCAGCAGCCTACACCGGACAGGGGGAAACACTGAAGCTTTCTTT. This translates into CASSLHRTGGNTEAFF.

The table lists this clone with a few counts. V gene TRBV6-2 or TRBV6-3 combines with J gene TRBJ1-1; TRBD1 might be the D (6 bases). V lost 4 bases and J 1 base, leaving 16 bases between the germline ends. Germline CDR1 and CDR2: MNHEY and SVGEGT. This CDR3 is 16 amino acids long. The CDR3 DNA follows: TGTGCCAGCAGTTTATTGCCCTCGACAGGGAACACTGAAGCTTTCTTT. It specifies CASSLLPSTGNTEAFF.

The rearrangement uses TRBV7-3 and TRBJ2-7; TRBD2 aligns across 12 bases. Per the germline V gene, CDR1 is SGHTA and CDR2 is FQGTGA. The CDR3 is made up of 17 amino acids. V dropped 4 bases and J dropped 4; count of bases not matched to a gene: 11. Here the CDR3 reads CASSSTLTSGGLYEQYF. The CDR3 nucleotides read TGTGCCAGCAGCTCAACCCTCACTAGCGGGGGGTTGTACGAGCAGTACTTC.

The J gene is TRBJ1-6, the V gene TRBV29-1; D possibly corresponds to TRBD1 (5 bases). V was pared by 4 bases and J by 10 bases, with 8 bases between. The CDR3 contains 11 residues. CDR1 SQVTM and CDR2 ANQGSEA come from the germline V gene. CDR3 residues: CSVAGPSPLHF. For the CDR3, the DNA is TGCAGCGTTGCAGGGCCCTCACCCCTCCACTTT.

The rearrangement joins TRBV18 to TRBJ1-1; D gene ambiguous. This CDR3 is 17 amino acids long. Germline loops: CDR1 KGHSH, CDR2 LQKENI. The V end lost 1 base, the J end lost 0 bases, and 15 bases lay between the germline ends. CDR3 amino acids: CASSPQVRNSVNTEAFF. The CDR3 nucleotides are TGTGCCAGCTCACCACAAGTCAGGAACTCAGTGAACACTGAAGCTTTCTTT.

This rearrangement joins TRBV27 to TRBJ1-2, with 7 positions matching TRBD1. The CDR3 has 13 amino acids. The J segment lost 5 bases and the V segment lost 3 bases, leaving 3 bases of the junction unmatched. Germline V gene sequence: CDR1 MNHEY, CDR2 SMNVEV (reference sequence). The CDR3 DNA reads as TGTGCCAGCAGTTTCGGCAGGGGGTATGGCTACACCTTC. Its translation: CASSFGRGYGYTF.

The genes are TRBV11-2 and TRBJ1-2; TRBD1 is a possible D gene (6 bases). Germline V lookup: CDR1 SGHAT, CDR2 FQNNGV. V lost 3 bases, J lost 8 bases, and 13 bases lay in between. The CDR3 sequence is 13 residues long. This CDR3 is CASSLGAGGGYTF. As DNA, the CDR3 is TGTGCCAGCAGCTTGGGGGCAGGAGGGGGCTACACCTTC.

The CDR3 here is CARPPAGQPKAGYTF. DNA for the CDR3: TGTGCCAGACCCCCTGCGGGGCAGCCAAAGGCTGGCTACACCTTC. The chain joins TRBV2 to TRBJ1-2; the D gene is possibly TRBD1 (5 bases). Germline values: CDR1 SNHLY, CDR2 FYNNEI. V dropped 9 bases and J dropped 7 bases, with 24 bases sitting between them. This CDR3 has 15 residues. Filled out from reference TRBV2 and TRBJ1-2, the complete variable domain reads EPEVTQTPSHQVTQMGQEVILRCVPISNHLYFYWYRQILGQKVEFLVSFYNNEISEKSEIFDDQFSVERPDGSNFTLKIRSTKLEDSAMYFCARPPAGQPKAGYTFGSGTRLTVV.